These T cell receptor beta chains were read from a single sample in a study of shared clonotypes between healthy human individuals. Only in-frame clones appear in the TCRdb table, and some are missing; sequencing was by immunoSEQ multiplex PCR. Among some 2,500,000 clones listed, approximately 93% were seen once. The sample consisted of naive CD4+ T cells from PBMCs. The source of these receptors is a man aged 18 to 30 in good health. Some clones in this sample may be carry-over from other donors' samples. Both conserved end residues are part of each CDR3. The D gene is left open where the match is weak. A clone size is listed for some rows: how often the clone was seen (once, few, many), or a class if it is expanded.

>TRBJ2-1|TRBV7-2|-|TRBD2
CASSLGASGRVYEQFF
TGTGCCAGCAGCTTAGGAGCTAGCGGGAGGGTATATGAGCAGTTCTTC
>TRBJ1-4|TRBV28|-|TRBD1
CASSFRDRGAEKLFF
TGTGCCAGCAGTTTCCGGGACAGGGGCGCTGAAAAACTGTTTTTT
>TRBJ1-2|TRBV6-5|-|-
CASSYTGSGGYTF
TGTGCCAGCAGTTACACAGGCTCAGGAGGCTACACCTTC
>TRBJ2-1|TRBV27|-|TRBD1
CASRGTGDHYNEQFF
TGTGCCAGCAGAGGGACAGGGGACCACTACAATGAGCAGTTCTTC
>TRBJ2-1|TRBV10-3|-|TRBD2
CALGLDHNEQFF
TGTGCCTTAGGACTAGACCACAATGAGCAGTTCTTC
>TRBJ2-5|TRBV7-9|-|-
CASSGDTLDAQYF
TGTGCCAGCAGCGGGGACACGCTTGATGCCCAGTACTTC
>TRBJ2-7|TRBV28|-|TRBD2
CASSPAAGGSYEQYF
TGTGCCAGCAGTCCCGCTGCGGGGGGCTCCTACGAGCAGTACTTC
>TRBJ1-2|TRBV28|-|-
CASSAGPINYGYTF
TGTGCCAGCAGTGCGGGACCTATTAACTATGGCTACACCTTC
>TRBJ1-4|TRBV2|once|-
CASRDTPNEKLFF
TGTGCCAGCAGGGATACCCCGAATGAAAAACTGTTTTTT
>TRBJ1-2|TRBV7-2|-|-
CASSPTTGIFYTF
TGTGCCAGCAGCCCAACCACAGGGATCTTCTACACCTTC
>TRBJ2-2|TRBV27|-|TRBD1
CASSFFNRGDTGELFF
TGTGCCAGCAGTTTTTTTAACAGGGGGGATACCGGGGAGCTGTTTTTT
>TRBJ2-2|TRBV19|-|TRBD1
CASSTVPGTANTGELFF
TGTGCCAGTAGTACGGTCCCGGGGACAGCTAACACCGGGGAGCTGTTTTTT
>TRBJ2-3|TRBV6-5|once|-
CASRVAGTDTQYF
TGTGCCTCAAGGGTAGCGGGCACAGATACGCAGTATTTT